The 25 T cell receptor beta chains in this list originate from one sample, sequenced in a study of CD8+ T cells in alopecia areata. Treatment here: oral pan-JAK inhibitor, 5-10 mg twice daily. The authors extracted RNA and reverse transcribed it into cDNA as the sequencing template. Assay used: immunoSEQ multiplex PCR; TCRdb lists only in-frame clones, some missing. The table records roughly 100,000 clones, 55% to 70% of them present only once. Here the sequenced sample was CD8+ T cells sorted from blood, taken between weeks 55 and 65, from a patient treated with tofacitinib. The receptors stem from a human donor with alopecia areata.

This clone has only one observation. The rearrangement links TRBV13 to TRBJ2-7; the match to TRBD1 covers 11 bases. The germline CDR1 and CDR2 sequences are PRHDT and FYEKMQ (reference sequence). The V gene end was trimmed by 4 bases and the J gene end by 6 bases; junction bases not matched to a gene: 8. The CDR3 extends over 15 amino acids. DNA of the CDR3: TGTGCCAGCAGCTCCCGGGACAGGGGGGTACGCGAGCAGTACTTC. This gives the protein CASSSRDRGVREQYF.

The chain carries TRBV5-1 and TRBJ2-5; 9 bases are a match to TRBD2. Germline V gene sequence: CDR1 SGHRS, CDR2 YFSETQ. J gave up 2 bases and V 0 bases, and 5 bases lay outside the gene matches. The CDR3 spans 16 residues. DNA of the CDR3: TGCGCCAGCAGCTTGGCCTTAGCGGGGGAACAAGAGACCCAGTACTTC. As protein: CASSLALAGEQETQYF.

The rearrangement joins TRBV12-5 to TRBJ2-1, with TRBD2 matching over 12 bases. CDR3 length equals 14 residues. Germline V gene sequence: CDR1 LGHNT, CDR2 FRNRAP. The V gene end was trimmed by 4 bases and the J gene end by 10 bases; junction bases not matched to a gene: 5. CDR3 coding DNA: TGTGCTAGTGGTTCCGCCGGACTAGCGGGGGAGCAGTTCTTC. It encodes CASGSAGLAGEQFF.

The chain uses TRBV4-2 and TRBJ2-5, with D perhaps matching TRBD2 (7 bases). V was trimmed by 0 bases and J by 2 bases, leaving 16 bases between them. The CDR3 is 17 amino acids. The germline CDR1 and CDR2 sequences are LGHNA and YNFKEQ. The CDR3, as DNA: TGTGCCAGCAGCCAAGAATACGCGGGGGCGCGACAAGAGACCCAGTACTTC. Amino acids: CASSQEYAGARQETQYF.

J is TRBJ1-1 and V is TRBV14; D is possibly TRBD1 (6 bases). The V and J ends lost 4 bases and 1 base respectively, with 16 bases between them. The CDR3 length is 16 residues. From germline, CDR1 is SGHDN and CDR2 FVKESK. The CDR3 coding sequence is TGTGCCAGCAGCCCACAGGGAAAATCCTGGAACACTGAAGCTTTCTTT. It specifies CASSPQGKSWNTEAFF.

The chain employs TRBV2 and TRBJ1-5, with D uncertain. Trimming took 0 bases from V and 6 from J, leaving 12 bases between them. This CDR3 comprises 15 residues. Germline V gene sequence: CDR1 SNHLY, CDR2 FYNNEI. The CDR3 nucleotides are TGTGCCAGCAGTGAAGCGCTTGGTATAGGTCAGCCCCAGCATTTT. This codes for CASSEALGIGQPQHF.

The chain is built from TRBV7-9 and TRBJ2-4, with 9 positions matching TRBD1. The CDR3 extends over 14 amino acids. The trim removed 3 bases at V and 6 bases at J, leaving 3 bases unmatched. The germline V gene encodes CDR1 SEHNR and CDR2 FQNEAQ (reference sequence). The CDR3 nucleotides are TGTGCCAGCAGCTTCGACAGGGGGGTAAACATTCAGTACTTC. This encodes CASSFDRGVNIQYF.

The rearrangement uses TRBV13 and TRBJ2-3, with TRBD2 matching 10 bases. The germline V gene has CDR1 PRHDT and CDR2 FYEKMQ (reference sequence). CDR3 length: 16 residues. After removal of 5 bases from V and 2 bases from J, the junction contained 7 bases not matched to a gene. The CDR3 here is CASSPPTSGDTDTQYF. CDR3 sequence (DNA): TGTGCCAGCAGCCCCCCCACTAGCGGGGACACAGATACGCAGTATTTT.

This clone was counted only a few times. The J gene is TRBJ2-1, the V gene TRBV9; 10 bases are shared with TRBD1. V lost 3 bases to trimming and J lost 9 bases; unmatched junction nucleotides: 9. In germline, CDR1 is SGDLS, CDR2 YYNGEE. The CDR3 contains 15 residues. CDR3 sequence (DNA): TGTGCCAGCAGCGCCGGGACAGGGGCTTCAGGTGAGCAGTTCTTC. Encoded protein: CASSAGTGASGEQFF.

This clone occurred a few times. The rearrangement uses TRBV7-9 and TRBJ1-1; D possibly corresponds to TRBD1 (5 bases). V was clipped by 4 bases and J by 4 bases, with 19 bases between them. CDR1 is SEHNR and CDR2 is FQNEAQ in the germline V gene (reference sequence). This CDR3 has 16 amino acids. CDR3 nucleotides: TGTGCCAGCAGCTCGGCAGAGGGCCAGGGAGGCACTGAAGCTTTCTTT. Protein sequence: CASSSAEGQGGTEAFF.

The chain couples TRBV5-6 to TRBJ1-1; D may be TRBD1 (5 bases). The CDR3 runs 13 residues. Germline CDR1 SGHDT, CDR2 YYEEEE. Trimming left V 0 bases short and J 5 bases short, with 8 bases between. In DNA, the CDR3 is TGTGCCAGCAGCTTGGAGGGGAAGACTGAAGCTTTCTTT. This translates into CASSLEGKTEAFF.

The chain combines TRBV7-9 with TRBJ2-3; 8 bases fit TRBD1. Germline CDR1 is SEHNR and CDR2 is FQNEAQ (reference sequence). The CDR3 runs to 14 residues. Trimming removed 5 bases from V and 4 bases from J; junction bases left unmatched: 5. CDR3 bases: TGTGCCAGCAGCCCGGACAGGGTTCCAGATACGCAGTATTTT. This codes for CASSPDRVPDTQYF.

The V and J genes are TRBV7-7 and TRBJ1-2; D call uncertain. V was pared by 5 bases and J by 4 bases, with 23 bases between. Per germline, CDR1 SSHAT and CDR2 FNYEAQ (reference sequence). CDR3 length equals 17 residues. For the CDR3, the DNA is TGTGCCAGCAGCCCACGTGGTTTAGTCCTTAGAGGCTATGGCTACACCTTC. This codes for CASSPRGLVLRGYGYTF.

In the case of this clone: Other DNA variants within this sample encode the same CDR3. The chain carries TRBV25-1 and TRBJ2-5; 7 nucleotides line up with TRBD2. The CDR3 is 14 residues long. Germline CDR1 reads MGHDK; CDR2 reads SYGVNS. The trim removed 5 bases at V and 1 base at J, leaving 4 bases unmatched. This CDR3 reads CASSKGRGQETQYF. CDR3 DNA: TGTGCCAGCAGTAAGGGGAGGGGCCAAGAGACCCAGTACTTC.

Only one count was recorded for this clone. This chain uses TRBV6-5 with TRBJ2-3, with a weak D call TRBD2 (6 bases). CDR1 and CDR2 from the germline V gene are MNHEY and SVGAGI. Trimming stripped 6 bases from V and 5 bases from J, with 18 bases between. The CDR3 has 15 residues. The CDR3 is CASRRLVGGLDTQYF. Here the CDR3 DNA reads TGTGCCAGCAGGCGCCTCGTAGGAGGGCTAGATACGCAGTATTTT.

This chain uses TRBV18 with TRBJ2-7, with TRBD1 identical over 9 bases. There are 14 residues in the CDR3. V lost 6 bases and J lost 2; bases outside the gene matches: 5. CDR1 and CDR2 (germline): KGHSH, LQKENI. CDR3 amino acids: CASSLGQGTYEQYF. The CDR3 bases are TGTGCCAGCTCGCTGGGACAGGGTACCTACGAGCAGTACTTC.

This rearrangement joins TRBV13 to TRBJ1-2; D ambiguous. V lost 0 bases to trimming and J lost 8 bases, with 10 bases between them. The CDR3 contains 13 residues. Germline lookup yields CDR1 PRHDT and CDR2 FYEKMQ (reference sequence). The CDR3 nucleotides read TGTGCCAGCAGCTTAGGCCTGGGGTACGGCTACACCTTC. The encoded protein is CASSLGLGYGYTF.

V and J are TRBV14 and TRBJ2-4; 7 nucleotides align to TRBD2. Germline-derived CDR1 and CDR2 are SGHDN and FVKESK. This CDR3 comprises 13 residues. The V and J ends lost 4 bases and 7 bases, in that order; junction bases with no gene match: 4. This CDR3 is CASSPGTTNIQYF. CDR3 DNA sequence: TGTGCCAGCAGCCCCGGGACTACGAACATTCAGTACTTC.

The V gene is TRBV27, the J gene TRBJ2-3; no firm D call. V was pared by 3 bases and J by 6 bases, with 16 bases between. The CDR3 loop spans 15 amino acids. Per germline, CDR1 MNHEY and CDR2 SMNVEV (reference sequence). CDR3: CASSFRQRHLDTQYF. In DNA form, the CDR3 reads TGTGCCAGCAGTTTCCGACAACGCCACCTCGATACGCAGTATTTT.

This clone turned up a few times. The chain uses TRBV7-9 and TRBJ2-3; D may be TRBD2 (5 bases). Germline V CDR1 and CDR2: SEHNR, FQNEAQ (reference sequence). Trimming took off 0 bases at V and 0 bases at J, with 10 bases between the two ends. CDR3 length: 16 amino acids. The CDR3 here is CASSLARGPSTDTQYF. CDR3 bases: TGTGCCAGCAGCTTAGCTCGGGGTCCCAGCACAGATACGCAGTATTTT.

V gene TRBV5-6 combines with J gene TRBJ2-2, with 9 bases aligning to TRBD2. Per germline, CDR1 SGHDT and CDR2 YYEEEE. There are 14 residues in the CDR3. Trimming took 4 bases from V and 6 from J; bases not matched to a gene: 4. CDR3 coding DNA: TGTGCCAGCAGCCCGGGACTAGCCGCCGGGGAGCTGTTTTTT. Amino acid sequence: CASSPGLAAGELFF.

This clone has more than one count but fewer than ten. V gene TRBV5-1 combines with J gene TRBJ2-7; D may be TRBD1 (5 bases). This CDR3 has 14 amino acids. Germline CDR1 SGHRS, CDR2 YFSETQ. Trimming took 4 bases from V and 5 from J, leaving 16 bases between them. The CDR3 sequence is CASSNPGPDNEQYF. The CDR3 DNA sequence: TGCGCCAGCAGCAACCCGGGCCCGGACAACGAGCAGTACTTC.

V usage is TRBV6-5 and J usage is TRBJ1-2; D might be TRBD1 (6 bases). Germline values: CDR1 MNHEY, CDR2 SVGAGI. The V and J ends lost 0 bases and 0 bases respectively, with 8 bases between them. The CDR3 runs 15 residues. CDR3 residues: CASSYSTGANYGYTF. As DNA, the CDR3 is TGTGCCAGCAGTTACTCGACAGGAGCTAACTATGGCTACACCTTC.

The chain recombines TRBV4-2 with TRBJ1-6; D might be TRBD1 (6 bases). The ends were cut back, 1 base at V and 6 bases at J, with 16 bases in the middle. Germline-derived CDR1 and CDR2 are LGHNA and YNFKEQ. The CDR3 has 17 amino acids. CDR3 nucleotide sequence: TGTGCCAGCAGCCAAGTCCTCACAGGGCAGACTAATTCACCCCTCCACTTT. Its protein product is CASSQVLTGQTNSPLHF.

The chain is built from TRBV2 and TRBJ2-1, with TRBD1 matching 8 bases. The germline gives CDR1 SNHLY, CDR2 FYNNEI. The CDR3 consists of 14 residues. The J segment lost 9 bases and the V segment lost 4 bases, leaving 8 bases of the junction unmatched. CDR3 region: CASSVFRTGSEQFF. CDR3 DNA: TGTGCCAGCAGTGTATTTAGGACAGGGTCTGAGCAGTTCTTC.